What follows are 7 T cell receptor beta chains derived from one specimen sequenced in a study of cytomegalovirus exposure and HLA in healthy donors. PCR primers comprised 60 Vbeta and 13 Jbeta primers. Profiled with immunoSEQ multiplex PCR; TCRdb holds only in-frame clones, not every one. The data show approximately 53,000 clones, 80% seen once. Sequences were obtained from PBMCs. The source is a man aged 25 to 40 in good health and CMV-seropositive.

The chain has TRBV27 and TRBJ1-1, with D unclear. This CDR3 has 12 amino acids. Germline values: CDR1 MNHEY, CDR2 SMNVEV (reference sequence). V was cut by 6 bases and J by 5 bases, with 10 bases left in between. The CDR3 sequence is CASRVSGTEAFF. In DNA form, the CDR3 reads TGTGCCAGCAGGGTGAGCGGGACTGAAGCTTTCTTT.

This chain links TRBV29-1 with TRBJ2-5, with TRBD1 identical over 11 bases. Unmatched junction bases numbered 7, after V lost 6 bases and J lost 4 bases. CDR1 and CDR2 (germline): SQVTM, ANQGSEA. The CDR3 has 14 amino acids. This CDR3 is CSVTGTGGGETQYF. CDR3 DNA sequence: TGCAGCGTAACCGGGACAGGGGGAGGAGAGACCCAGTACTTC.

This rearrangement joins TRBV4-1 to TRBJ2-1; D perhaps matches TRBD1 (6 bases). V lost 0 bases to trimming and J lost 2 bases, with 8 bases between them. Germline-derived CDR1 and CDR2 are MGHRA and YSYEKL. CDR3 size: 15 residues. This CDR3 reads CASSQEQGPYNEQFF. The CDR3 region has the DNA TGCGCCAGCAGCCAAGAACAGGGCCCCTACAATGAGCAGTTCTTC.

The chain uses TRBV10-3 and TRBJ2-7; 9 bases match TRBD1. The germline gives CDR1 ENHRY, CDR2 SYGVKD. The CDR3 totals 14 residues. J was trimmed by 6 bases and V by 6 bases; bases with no gene match: 9. This CDR3 reads CAIRSGQGASEQYF. The CDR3 DNA reads TGTGCCATCAGGTCGGGACAGGGAGCTTCCGAGCAGTACTTC.

The chain joins TRBV6-5 to TRBJ2-2, with D perhaps TRBD1 (7 bases). Trimming stripped 5 bases from V and 6 bases from J, with 16 bases between. CDR3 length: 15 residues. Germline CDR1 MNHEY, CDR2 SVGAGI. The CDR3 reads CASSHRSRGAGELFF. The DNA for the CDR3 is TGTGCCAGCAGTCATCGATCCAGGGGGGCCGGGGAGCTGTTTTTT.

This clone is medium-sized within its sample. The V call is TRBV7-9, the J call TRBJ2-3; 7 bases agree with TRBD2. CDR3 size: 16 residues. V was clipped by 5 bases and J by 0 bases; unmatched bases: 8. Germline V gene sequence: CDR1 SEHNR, CDR2 FQNEAQ (reference sequence). The CDR3 sequence is CASSPQEGGSTDTQYF. The CDR3 nucleotides are TGTGCCAGCAGCCCTCAGGAGGGAGGGAGCACAGATACGCAGTATTTT.

The chain carries TRBV11-1 and TRBJ2-7; 12 bases match TRBD1. V lost 3 bases, J lost 7 bases, and 4 bases stayed unmatched. Germline assignment: CDR1 SGHAT and CDR2 FQDESV (reference sequence). This CDR3 has 14 residues. CDR3 in amino acids: CASSLGQGAGEQYF. Written as DNA, the CDR3 is TGTGCCAGCAGCTTGGGACAGGGGGCAGGGGAGCAGTACTTC. The whole variable domain, filled in from reference TRBV11-1 and TRBJ2-7, reads EAEVAQSPRYKITEKSQAVAFWCDPISGHATLYWYRQILGQGPELLVQFQDESVVDDSQLPKDRFSAERLKGVDSTLKIQPAELGDSAMYLCASSLGQGAGEQYFGPGTRLTVT.